This TCR beta chain was profiled in a study of shared clonotypes between healthy human individuals. Points from the study as a whole: Limited genetic and exposure-history diversity came from having few donors.

The V gene end was trimmed by 4 bases and the J gene end by 5 bases; junction bases not matched to a gene: 6. The germline CDR1 and CDR2 sequences are SGHRS and YFSETQ. The CDR3 loop spans 14 amino acids. Deep-level running was used for the assay. The method was immunoSEQ multiplex PCR; TCRdb's version includes in-frame clones alone and lacks a portion of them. The sample records 230,000 or so clones, approximately 70% being singletons. About this clone: Its target is unknown.

V usage is TRBV5-1 and J usage is TRBJ2-3, with 8 bases identical to TRBD2. The sequenced material came from memory CD4+ T cells sorted from blood. This sample's subset: CD45RA-negative fraction. This receptor was taken from a man aged 30 to 45 in good health. The CDR3 DNA follows: TGCGCCAGCAGCCCAGGGACTAGGATAGATACGCAGTATTTT. It is translated as CASSPGTRIDTQYF.